The next 27 T cell receptor beta chains were all read from a single sample in a study of identical twins. TCRdb analysed the 5' RACE reads with MiXCR anew, one entry per CDR3 protein. This table holds about 210,000 distinct CDR3 sequences, around 10% found once. Input material: memory (CD45RO+) T cells sorted from blood. These receptors were taken from a woman under 30 in good health.

There are many counts of this clonotype. The rearrangement joins TRBV9 to TRBJ2-1; 12 bases agree with TRBD2. The CDR3 spans 17 residues. Trimming took 1 base from V and 4 from J; bases not matched to a gene: 6. The germline gives CDR1 SGDLS, CDR2 YYNGEE. The DNA for the CDR3 is TGTGCCAGCAGCGTATCGACTAGCGGGGGCCATTACAATGAGCAGTTCTTC. Protein sequence: CASSVSTSGGHYNEQFF.

The chain combines TRBV6-1 with TRBJ2-3, with 8 bases identical to TRBD2. Losses at the gene ends were 7 bases for V and 0 bases for J; bases not matched to a gene: 6. The V gene's germline CDR1 is MNHNS and CDR2 SASEGT. The CDR3 has 15 amino acids. Here the CDR3 reads CASILSSGSTDTQYF. CDR3 bases: TGTGCCAGCATCCTTTCTAGCGGGAGCACAGATACGCAGTATTTT.

This clonotype has ten or more counts. This chain connects TRBV20-1 to TRBJ1-6, with 7 bases that match TRBD1. Per germline, CDR1 DFQATT and CDR2 SNEGSKA (reference sequence). The CDR3 totals 13 residues. The ends lost 2 bases at V and 9 bases at J; junction bases unmatched: 4. The CDR3 is CSARQTGTSPLHF. CDR3 bases: TGCAGTGCTAGACAGACAGGGACTTCACCCCTCCACTTT.

This clonotype was seen more than once but under ten times. One end of the junction fails to match germline, which may point to a read error. V gene TRBV29-1 combines with J gene TRBJ1-2; 7 bases are shared with TRBD1. The CDR3 is 14 amino acids. Per germline, CDR1 SQVTM and CDR2 ANQGSEA. The chain's CDR3 is CSVERAGGAYGDTF. The CDR3 nucleotides read TGCAGCGTTGAACGGGCAGGGGGGGCCTATGGCGACACCTTC.

This clonotype was counted only a few times. The rearrangement joins TRBV7-9 to TRBJ1-1; D ambiguous. CDR3 size: 13 residues. Between the trimmed V and J ends, which lost 0 bases and 8 bases, there was a span of 10 bases. CDR1 and CDR2 (germline): SEHNR, FQNEAQ (reference sequence). CDR3: CASSLATSGEAFF. The CDR3 bases are TGTGCCAGCAGCTTAGCGACCTCGGGGGAAGCTTTCTTT. Combining the CDR3 with reference TRBV7-9 and TRBJ1-1 gives the whole variable domain DTGVSQNPRHKITKRGQNVTFRCDPISEHNRLYWYRQTLGQGPEFLTYFQNEAQLEKSRLLSDRFSAERPKGSFSTLEIQRTEQGDSAMYLCASSLATSGEAFFGQGTRLTVV.

This clonotype occurred many times. The chain links TRBV15 to TRBJ2-3; TRBD2 matches 10 bases. V shed 0 bases, J shed 2 bases, and the junction held 2 bases outside the gene matches. The CDR3 runs 16 residues. Germline assignment: CDR1 LNHNV and CDR2 YYDKDF (reference sequence). In DNA, the CDR3 is TGTGCCACCAGCAGAGAAGCGGGAGGGTCCACAGATACGCAGTATTTT. It codes for CATSREAGGSTDTQYF.

This clonotype was found a few times. The rearrangement joins TRBV18 to TRBJ2-2; TRBD2 aligns across 10 bases. Per germline, CDR1 KGHSH and CDR2 LQKENI. The CDR3 totals 18 residues. J gave up 0 bases and V 3 bases, and 7 bases lay outside the gene matches. Here the CDR3 reads CASSPLLAGRTNTGELFF. CDR3 DNA: TGTGCCAGCTCACCCCTACTAGCGGGGAGAACGAACACCGGGGAGCTGTTTTTT.

This clonotype occurred a few times. The rearrangement joins TRBV7-9 to TRBJ1-1; D is ambiguous. The length of the CDR3 is 11 residues. The germline V gene has CDR1 SEHNR and CDR2 FQNEAQ (reference sequence). V lost 7 bases, J lost 12 bases, and 15 bases lay in between. The CDR3 sequence: CASNPPGNSFF. Written as DNA, the CDR3 is TGTGCCAGCAACCCTCCTGGAAACTCTTTCTTT. Full variable domain (outside the CDR3, taken from reference TRBV7-9 and TRBJ1-1): DTGVSQNPRHKITKRGQNVTFRCDPISEHNRLYWYRQTLGQGPEFLTYFQNEAQLEKSRLLSDRFSAERPKGSFSTLEIQRTEQGDSAMYLCASNPPGNSFFGQGTRLTVV.

This clonotype turned up a few times. This rearrangement joins TRBV2 to TRBJ2-2; TRBD1 is a possible D gene (7 bases). Germline CDR1 reads SNHLY; CDR2 reads FYNNEI. V was clipped by 3 bases and J by 3 bases, with 14 bases between them. This CDR3 spans 16 amino acids. In DNA, the CDR3 is TGTGCCAGCAGTGAGCCCACAGGGGAGGACACCGGGGAGCTGTTTTTT. Its translation is CASSEPTGEDTGELFF. Full variable domain (rest looked up from reference TRBV2 and TRBJ2-2): EPEVTQTPSHQVTQMGQEVILRCVPISNHLYFYWYRQILGQKVEFLVSFYNNEISEKSEIFDDQFSVERPDGSNFTLKIRSTKLEDSAMYFCASSEPTGEDTGELFFGEGSRLTVL.

The CDR3 nucleotides are TGTGCCAGCAGCCGGGCGGAGCGGGGGGGAACCTACGAGCAGTACTTC. Protein: CASSRAERGGTYEQYF. The rearrangement links TRBV12-3 or TRBV12-4 to TRBJ2-7; 10 nucleotides match TRBD2. The CDR3 is made up of 16 amino acids. Trimming cost V 6 bases and J 2 bases; bases outside gene matches: 10.

This clonotype was observed at least ten times. J is TRBJ2-3 and V is TRBV5-1; the D gene is possibly TRBD1 (5 bases). Germline V gene sequence: CDR1 SGHRS, CDR2 YFSETQ. V lost 1 base and J 5 bases, leaving 14 bases between the germline ends. The length of the CDR3 is 15 residues. CDR3 nucleotides: TGCGCCAGCAGCTTGCGTTCAGGGATCGGAGATACGCAGTATTTT. Protein sequence: CASSLRSGIGDTQYF.

The chain combines TRBV6-1 with TRBJ1-5; 8 nucleotides align to TRBD1. The CDR3 totals 16 residues. The V segment lost 4 bases and the J segment 3 bases; nucleotides outside the gene matches: 8. Germline assignment: CDR1 MNHNS and CDR2 SASEGT. The CDR3, as DNA: TGTGCCAGCAGTGCGCACCGGGACAGGCTCAATCAGCCCCAGCATTTT. Protein: CASSAHRDRLNQPQHF.

This clonotype was seen only a few times. The chain links TRBV15 to TRBJ1-4; D gene ambiguous. Trimming stripped 0 bases from V and 0 bases from J, with 5 bases between. Germline loops: CDR1 LNHNV, CDR2 YYDKDF (reference sequence). The CDR3 has 15 amino acids. The CDR3 region has the DNA TGTGCCACCAGCAGAGATAGGACAACTAATGAAAAACTGTTTTTT. This translates into CATSRDRTTNEKLFF.

This clonotype was picked up many times. The CDR3: CAIRTGTGSYEQYF. CDR3 in DNA: TGTGCCATCAGGACCGGGACAGGCTCCTACGAGCAGTACTTC. V gene TRBV10-3 combines with J gene TRBJ2-7; 8 bases match TRBD1. Germline V gene lookup returns CDR1 ENHRY and CDR2 SYGVKD. V lost 6 bases and J lost 0; bases outside the gene matches: 4. The CDR3 spans 14 residues.

This clonotype was seen a handful of times. The genes are TRBV7-9 and TRBJ2-3; 7 bases are shared with TRBD1. CDR1 is SEHNR, CDR2 FQNEAQ, per germline (reference sequence). The length of the CDR3 is 12 residues. V was clipped by 3 bases and J by 10 bases; unmatched bases: 4. As DNA, the CDR3 is TGTGCCAGCAGCTTTGTGGGACAGTCGCAGTATTTT. Its protein product is CASSFVGQSQYF.

This chain joins TRBV29-1 and TRBJ1-1, with 7 nucleotides matching TRBD1. With V trimmed by 6 bases and J by 1 base, 5 bases remained unmatched. This CDR3 spans 13 amino acids. Germline V gives CDR1 SQVTM, CDR2 ANQGSEA. CDR3 in amino acids: CSVARQGNTEAFF. CDR3 coding DNA: TGCAGCGTGGCCAGACAGGGGAACACTGAAGCTTTCTTT.

This clonotype was observed many times. The V gene is TRBV12-3 or TRBV12-4, the J gene TRBJ2-3, with D unclear. V dropped 1 base and J dropped 3 bases, with 11 bases sitting between them. This CDR3 has 15 residues. Here the CDR3 DNA reads TGTGCCAGCAGTTTAGACGGTCGATTTACAGATACGCAGTATTTT. Its translation: CASSLDGRFTDTQYF.

V gene TRBV7-2 combines with J gene TRBJ2-7; 9 bases fit TRBD1. The CDR3 sequence is 15 residues long. Trimming at V came to 1 base and at J to 3 bases, leaving 4 bases not matched to a gene. In germline, CDR1 is SGHTA, CDR2 FQGNSA. The CDR3 region has the DNA TGTGCCAGCAGCTTAGGTGGGACAGGGAACTACGAGCAGTACTTC. This sequence encodes CASSLGGTGNYEQYF.

The chain joins TRBV7-9 to TRBJ1-1; 9 bases map to TRBD1. V lost 2 bases and J lost 4; bases outside the gene matches: 8. The CDR3 length is 16 residues. Germline CDR1 and CDR2: SEHNR and FQNEAQ (reference sequence). The CDR3 nucleotides read TGTGCCAGCAGCTTAAAGGGACAGGGATTCGGCACTGAAGCTTTCTTT. It codes for CASSLKGQGFGTEAFF.

V and J are TRBV20-1 and TRBJ2-1, with 13 bases lining up with TRBD2. Germline CDR1 and CDR2: DFQATT and SNEGSKA (reference sequence). This CDR3 is 14 amino acids long. V was clipped by 6 bases and J by 12 bases; unmatched bases: 11. CDR3 protein: CSAATSGGGTTQFF. The CDR3, as DNA: TGCAGTGCAGCTACTAGCGGGGGGGGGACTACGCAGTTCTTC.

The chain recombines TRBV20-1 with TRBJ2-7; 13 bases line up with TRBD2. The CDR3 spans 12 residues. Germline CDR1 is DFQATT and CDR2 is SNEGSKA (reference sequence). This CDR3 is CSVGTSGDEQYF. As DNA, the CDR3 is TGCAGCGTGGGGACTAGCGGGGACGAGCAGTACTTC.

This clonotype occurred a few times. The chain is built from TRBV5-6 and TRBJ1-4; D possibly corresponds to TRBD1 (5 bases). The CDR3 extends over 14 amino acids. Germline V gives CDR1 SGHDT, CDR2 YYEEEE. The ends were cut back, 4 bases at V and 8 bases at J, with 15 bases in the middle. CDR3 DNA: TGTGCCAGCAGCCGGCGAGGGGCCGGGGAAAAACTGTTTTTT. Translating gives CASSRRGAGEKLFF. The full variable domain, with the rest looked up from reference TRBV5-6 and TRBJ1-4, is DAGVTQSPTHLIKTRGQQVTLRCSPKSGHDTVSWYQQALGQGPQFIFQYYEEEERQRGNFPDRFSGHQFPNYSSELNVNALLLGDSALYLCASSRRGAGEKLFFGSGTQLSVL.

This clonotype was picked up a small number of times. The chain recombines TRBV19 with TRBJ2-1, with TRBD2 matching over 7 bases. Trimming took 7 bases from V and 3 from J; bases not matched to a gene: 15. Germline CDR1 reads LNHDA; CDR2 reads SQIVND (reference sequence). The CDR3 length is 17 residues. In DNA, the CDR3 is TGTGCCAGTAATACAAGACTAGCACTCAATTTCTACAATGAGCAGTTCTTC. As protein: CASNTRLALNFYNEQFF.

This clonotype showed up just a few times. This sequence joins TRBV20-1 and TRBJ2-5, with TRBD2 identical over 9 bases. Germline V CDR1 and CDR2: DFQATT, SNEGSKA (reference sequence). The CDR3 spans 17 residues. With 0 bases clipped from V and 2 bases from J, the junction kept 10 bases outside the gene matches. The CDR3 reads CSARDLTSGSIQETQYF. CDR3 bases: TGCAGTGCTAGAGATTTGACTAGCGGTAGCATACAAGAGACCCAGTACTTC.

This clonotype was found a few times. The rearrangement joins TRBV30 to TRBJ2-7, with 12 bases matching TRBD2. Unmatched junction bases numbered 14, after V lost 4 bases and J lost 4 bases. The CDR3 loop spans 17 amino acids. CDR1 and CDR2 from the germline V gene are GTSNPN and SVGIG (reference sequence). The CDR3 coding sequence is TGTGCCTGGATAGGCAGGGTCACTAGCGGGAGGAGGTACGAGCAGTACTTC. Protein sequence: CAWIGRVTSGRRYEQYF.

V and J are TRBV6-2 or TRBV6-3 and TRBJ2-7; 8 bases line up with TRBD2. In germline, CDR1 is MNHEY, CDR2 SVGEGT. J gave up 1 base and V 5 bases, and 7 bases lay outside the gene matches. The CDR3 is made up of 15 amino acids. CDR3 bases: TGTGCCAGCAGTCTCCAGCGGGAGCGGTCCTACGAGCAGTACTTC. Translating gives CASSLQRERSYEQYF.

The sample holds a few counts of this clonotype. The rearrangement joins TRBV7-2 to TRBJ2-5; 7 bases are a match to TRBD2. Germline V CDR1 and CDR2: SGHTA, FQGNSA. CDR3 length: 15 amino acids. After removal of 6 bases from V and 2 bases from J, the junction contained 9 bases not matched to a gene. The CDR3: CASRRDPGLQETQYF. Here the CDR3 DNA reads TGTGCCAGCAGGAGAGACCCGGGACTACAAGAGACCCAGTACTTC.